Here is one TCR beta chain with its context. The V gene's germline CDR1 is MDHEN and CDR2 SYDVKM. The CDR3 is 16 amino acids. Trimming removed 7 bases at V and 6 bases at J, with 22 bases between. These data are taken from a study of blood T cell repertoires in COVID-19. In the study overall: The study drew acute and convalescent COVID-19 samples from the United States, Italy and Spain.

As originally analysed: From reference gene primer amplification, estimates of nucleated cell counts were derived. Sequencing was performed with immunoSEQ multiplex PCR; in TCRdb, only in-frame clones are kept and a portion is missing. The DNA gave D and trimming, while V, J and clone size come from that table. Here the sample spans 140,000 to 150,000 clones, approximately 80% being singletons. This chain joins TRBV28 and TRBJ1-5, with a weak D call TRBD1 (5 bases). The receptor was derived from a human donor in a cohort sampled during active COVID-19. What was sequenced was peripheral blood. The CDR3 loop reads CASTDTLGGLSQPQHF. The CDR3 DNA follows: TGTGCCAGCACGGACACCCTTGGCGGATTGAGTCAGCCCCAGCATTTT.